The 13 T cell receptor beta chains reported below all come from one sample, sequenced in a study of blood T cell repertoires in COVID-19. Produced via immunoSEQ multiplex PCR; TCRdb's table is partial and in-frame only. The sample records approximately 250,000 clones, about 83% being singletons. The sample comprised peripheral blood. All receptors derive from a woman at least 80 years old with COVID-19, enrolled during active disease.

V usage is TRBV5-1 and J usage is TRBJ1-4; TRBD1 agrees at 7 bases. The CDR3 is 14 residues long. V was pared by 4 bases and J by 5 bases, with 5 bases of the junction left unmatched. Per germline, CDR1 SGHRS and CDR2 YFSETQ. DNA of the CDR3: TGCGCCAGCAGCCCGGGACAGCAGAATGAAAAACTGTTTTTT. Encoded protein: CASSPGQQNEKLFF. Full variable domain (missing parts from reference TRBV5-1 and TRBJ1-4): KAGVTQTPRYLIKTRGQQVTLSCSPISGHRSVSWYQQTPGQGLQFLFEYFSETQRNKGNFPGRFSGRQFSNSRSEMNVSTLELGDSALYLCASSPGQQNEKLFFGSGTQLSVL.

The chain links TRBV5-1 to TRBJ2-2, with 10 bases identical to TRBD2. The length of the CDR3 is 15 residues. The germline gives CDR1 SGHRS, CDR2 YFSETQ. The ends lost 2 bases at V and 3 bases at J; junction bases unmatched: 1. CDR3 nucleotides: TGCGCCAGCAGCTTTACTAGCGGGGACACCGGGGAGCTGTTTTTT. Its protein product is CASSFTSGDTGELFF. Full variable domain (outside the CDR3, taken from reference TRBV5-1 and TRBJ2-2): KAGVTQTPRYLIKTRGQQVTLSCSPISGHRSVSWYQQTPGQGLQFLFEYFSETQRNKGNFPGRFSGRQFSNSRSEMNVSTLELGDSALYLCASSFTSGDTGELFFGEGSRLTVL.

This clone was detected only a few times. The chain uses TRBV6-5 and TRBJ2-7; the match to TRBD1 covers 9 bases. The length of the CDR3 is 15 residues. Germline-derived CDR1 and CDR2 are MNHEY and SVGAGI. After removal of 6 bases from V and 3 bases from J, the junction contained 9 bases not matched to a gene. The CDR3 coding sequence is TGTGCCAGCAGGGACAGGGGTCAAGGATACTACGAGCAGTACGTC. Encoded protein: CASRDRGQGYYEQYV.

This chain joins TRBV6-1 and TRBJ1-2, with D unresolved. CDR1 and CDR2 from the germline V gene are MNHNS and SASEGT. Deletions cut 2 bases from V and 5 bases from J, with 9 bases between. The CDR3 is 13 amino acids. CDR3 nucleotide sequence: TGTGCCAGCAGTGAAAGCCTACGATATGGCTACACCTTC. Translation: CASSESLRYGYTF.

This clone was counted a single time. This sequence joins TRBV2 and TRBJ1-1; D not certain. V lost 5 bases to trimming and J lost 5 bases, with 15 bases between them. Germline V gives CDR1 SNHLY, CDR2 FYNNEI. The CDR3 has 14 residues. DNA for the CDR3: TGTGCCAGCAGTCCTCAGGCCGGAAGGACTGAAGCTTTCTTT. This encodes CASSPQAGRTEAFF.

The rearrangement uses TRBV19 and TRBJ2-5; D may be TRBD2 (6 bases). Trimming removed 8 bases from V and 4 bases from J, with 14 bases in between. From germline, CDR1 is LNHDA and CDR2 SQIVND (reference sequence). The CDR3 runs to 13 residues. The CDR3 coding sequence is TGTGCCAGTGCCGACGGGGGTCGAGAGACCCAGTACTTC. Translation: CASADGGRETQYF. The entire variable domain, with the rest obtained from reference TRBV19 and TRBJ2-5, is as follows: DGGITQSPKYLFRKEGQNVTLSCEQNLNHDAMYWYRQDPGQGLRLIYYSQIVNDFQKGDIAEGYSVSREKKESFPLTVTSAQKNPTAFYLCASADGGRETQYFGPGTRLLVL.

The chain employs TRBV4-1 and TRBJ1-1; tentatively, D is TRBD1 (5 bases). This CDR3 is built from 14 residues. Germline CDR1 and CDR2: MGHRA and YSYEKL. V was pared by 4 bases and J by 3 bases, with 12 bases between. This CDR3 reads CASSRPWGDTEAFF. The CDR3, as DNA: TGCGCCAGCAGCCGCCCCTGGGGCGACACTGAAGCTTTCTTT.

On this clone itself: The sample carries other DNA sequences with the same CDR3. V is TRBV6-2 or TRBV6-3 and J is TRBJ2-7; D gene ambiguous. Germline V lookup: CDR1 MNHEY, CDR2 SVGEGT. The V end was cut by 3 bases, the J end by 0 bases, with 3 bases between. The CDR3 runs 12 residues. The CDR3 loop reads CASSYSSYEQYF. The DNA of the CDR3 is TGTGCCAGCAGTTATAGCTCCTACGAGCAGTACTTC.

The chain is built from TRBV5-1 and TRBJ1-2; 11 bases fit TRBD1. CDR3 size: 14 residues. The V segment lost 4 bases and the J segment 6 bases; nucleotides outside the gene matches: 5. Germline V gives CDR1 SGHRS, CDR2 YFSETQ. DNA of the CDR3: TGCGCCAGCAGCGGGGACAGGGGGATAAATGGCTACACCTTC. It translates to CASSGDRGINGYTF. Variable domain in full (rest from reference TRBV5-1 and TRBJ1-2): KAGVTQTPRYLIKTRGQQVTLSCSPISGHRSVSWYQQTPGQGLQFLFEYFSETQRNKGNFPGRFSGRQFSNSRSEMNVSTLELGDSALYLCASSGDRGINGYTFGSGTRLTVV.

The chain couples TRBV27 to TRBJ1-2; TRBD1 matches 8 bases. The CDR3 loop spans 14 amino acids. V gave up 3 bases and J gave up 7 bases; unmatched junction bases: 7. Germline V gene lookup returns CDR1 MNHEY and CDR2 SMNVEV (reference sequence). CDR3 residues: CASSLKAGGLGYTF. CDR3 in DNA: TGTGCCAGCAGTTTGAAGGCAGGGGGCCTTGGCTACACCTTC.

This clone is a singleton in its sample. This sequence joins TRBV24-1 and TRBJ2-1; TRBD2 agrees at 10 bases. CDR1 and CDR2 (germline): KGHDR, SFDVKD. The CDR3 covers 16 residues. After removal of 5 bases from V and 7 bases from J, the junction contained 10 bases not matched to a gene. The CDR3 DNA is TGTGCCACCAGTGGAATCAGCGGGGGGGCGAGGAATGAGCAGTTCTTC. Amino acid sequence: CATSGISGGARNEQFF.

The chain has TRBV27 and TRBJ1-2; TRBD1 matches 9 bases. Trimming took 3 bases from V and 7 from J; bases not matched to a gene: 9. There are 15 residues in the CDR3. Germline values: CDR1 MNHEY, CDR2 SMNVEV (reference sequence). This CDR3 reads CASSLGQGWERGYTF. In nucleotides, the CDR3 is TGTGCCAGCAGTTTGGGACAGGGATGGGAGCGTGGCTACACCTTC.

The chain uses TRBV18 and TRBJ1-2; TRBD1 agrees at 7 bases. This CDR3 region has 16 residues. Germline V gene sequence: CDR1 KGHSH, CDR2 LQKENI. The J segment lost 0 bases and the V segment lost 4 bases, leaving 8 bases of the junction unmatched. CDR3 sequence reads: CASSLLGTASNYGYTF. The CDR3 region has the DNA TGTGCCAGCTCACTGCTAGGGACAGCCTCTAACTATGGCTACACCTTC.